One and the same sample provided the 32 T cell receptor beta chains below, sequenced in a study of response to subunit inactivated influenza vaccine. TCRdb passed the RT-PCR reads through MiXCR, listing each CDR3 protein once. The table has under 200,000 distinct CDR3 sequences, less than 15% seen once; the top ten hold about 29%. The data were also submitted as part of a second study, on T cells expressing NK-cell markers. According to that study: cDNA encoding TCR beta was synthesized via 5'RACE template switching incorporating UMIs.

Material: CD8+ T cells sorted from PBMCs, obtained about 12 days after vaccination. These receptor sequences come from a man aged 45-65 years who received an inactivated influenza vaccine.

The rearrangement uses TRBV19 and TRBJ2-2, with D perhaps being TRBD1 or TRBD2 (5 bases each). The CDR3 has 15 amino acids. The V gene's germline CDR1 is LNHDA and CDR2 SQIVND (reference sequence). V was clipped by 5 bases and J by 5 bases, with 15 bases between them. Here the CDR3 DNA reads TGTGCCAGTAGTCCTGAGAGGGGACGGACCGGGGAGCTGTTTTTT. This codes for CASSPERGRTGELFF.

This clonotype was observed a few times. The chain employs TRBV10-2 and TRBJ2-2; 7 bases are shared with TRBD2. Germline V lookup: CDR1 WSHSY, CDR2 SAAADI. The trim removed 0 bases at V and 1 base at J, leaving 14 bases unmatched. CDR3 length equals 20 residues. This CDR3 is CASSESSWSGIGGNTGELFF. In DNA, the CDR3 is TGCGCCAGCAGTGAGTCCTCGTGGAGCGGGATTGGGGGGAACACCGGGGAGCTGTTTTTT.

There are many counts of this clonotype. This chain connects TRBV7-8 to TRBJ2-5, with TRBD1 matching over 10 bases. Germline V gene lookup returns CDR1 SGHVS and CDR2 FQNEAQ. The CDR3 spans 15 residues. With 3 bases clipped from V and 4 bases from J, the junction kept 5 bases outside the gene matches. CDR3 loop: CASSFYRDRGETQYF. The DNA for the CDR3 is TGTGCCAGCAGCTTCTACCGGGACAGGGGAGAGACCCAGTACTTC.

Ten or more counts support this clonotype. V usage is TRBV6-2 or TRBV6-3 and J usage is TRBJ2-2; 9 nucleotides align to TRBD1. V shed 4 bases, J shed 3 bases, and the junction held 3 bases outside the gene matches. In germline, CDR1 is MNHEY, CDR2 SVGEGT. The CDR3 consists of 15 residues. The CDR3 DNA sequence: TGTGCCAGCAGTTCACAGGGGGCGGACACCGGGGAGCTGTTTTTT. It encodes CASSSQGADTGELFF.

This chain connects TRBV5-1 to TRBJ2-2, with 7 bases lining up with TRBD2. The V segment lost 0 bases and the J segment 10 bases; nucleotides outside the gene matches: 15. The germline gives CDR1 SGHRS, CDR2 YFSETQ. This CDR3 is 17 amino acids long. The CDR3 loop reads CASSLVPLADKREELFF. CDR3 in DNA: TGCGCCAGCAGCTTGGTTCCCCTAGCGGACAAGAGGGAGGAGCTGTTTTTT.

Concerning this clonotype: The junction departs from germline at one end; a sequencing error may be responsible. This chain links TRBV4-3 with TRBJ2-7; a possible D gene is TRBD1 (5 bases). This CDR3 has 15 residues. Germline-derived CDR1 and CDR2 are LGHNA and YSLEER. The CDR3 is CASSQGGRVGYEHYF. The DNA of the CDR3 is TGCGCCAGCAGCCAAGGAGGCAGGGTGGGCTACGAGCACTACTTC.

The rearrangement joins TRBV4-1 to TRBJ2-7, with D possibly TRBD1 on 6 matching bases. CDR1 and CDR2 from the germline V gene are MGHRA and YSYEKL. The CDR3 runs 15 residues. V was pared by 1 base and J by 5 bases, with 15 bases between. Here the CDR3 reads CASSQVQGMGHEQYF. In DNA, the CDR3 is TGCGCCAGCAGCCAAGTACAGGGAATGGGCCACGAGCAGTACTTC.

The chain has TRBV4-3 and TRBJ2-1; 9 nucleotides line up with TRBD2. J was trimmed by 1 base and V by 4 bases; bases with no gene match: 8. Germline loops: CDR1 LGHNA, CDR2 YSLEER. The CDR3 loop spans 17 amino acids. The CDR3 protein is CASSPVKTSGSYNEQFF. CDR3 coding DNA: TGCGCCAGCAGCCCAGTCAAGACTAGCGGATCCTACAATGAGCAGTTCTTC.

V gene TRBV7-8 combines with J gene TRBJ2-1; TRBD2 agrees at 12 bases. The CDR3 has 16 amino acids. The V gene end was trimmed by 5 bases and the J gene end by 4 bases; junction bases not matched to a gene: 6. The germline V gene encodes CDR1 SGHVS and CDR2 FQNEAQ. CDR3 amino acids: CASSLRTSGVYNEQFF. In nucleotides, the CDR3 is TGTGCCAGCAGCCTACGGACTAGCGGGGTGTACAATGAGCAGTTCTTC.

The genes are TRBV20-1 and TRBJ2-7, with 11 bases matching TRBD2. The germline V gene encodes CDR1 DFQATT and CDR2 SNEGSKA (reference sequence). There are 15 residues in the CDR3. J gave up 0 bases and V 6 bases, and 7 bases lay outside the gene matches. CDR3 sequence: CSAHAGTSGSYEQYF. DNA of the CDR3: TGCAGTGCCCACGCCGGGACTAGCGGCTCCTACGAGCAGTACTTC.

This clonotype has only a few counts. The rearrangement links TRBV7-8 to TRBJ2-5; D gene ambiguous. V lost 7 bases and J 5 bases, leaving 17 bases between the germline ends. The CDR3 is made up of 14 amino acids. The germline V gene encodes CDR1 SGHVS and CDR2 FQNEAQ. The CDR3 loop is CASNQYSLLETQYF. Written as DNA, the CDR3 is TGTGCCAGCAACCAATATTCCCTTCTGGAGACCCAGTACTTC.

This clonotype came up a few times. The chain joins TRBV6-5 to TRBJ2-1; D possibly corresponds to TRBD1 (6 bases). The CDR3 spans 13 residues. Trimming cost V 0 bases and J 9 bases, with 9 bases left between them. Germline-derived CDR1 and CDR2 are MNHEY and SVGAGI. Written as DNA, the CDR3 is TGTGCCAGCAGTTACTCACTAGGGGGTGAGCAGTTCTTC. Translated, it gives CASSYSLGGEQFF.

The V and J genes are TRBV6-2 or TRBV6-3 and TRBJ2-1, with D hard to call. The V end lost 6 bases, the J end lost 2 bases, and 5 bases lay between the germline ends. The germline gives CDR1 MNHEY, CDR2 SVGEGT. The CDR3 runs 12 residues. CDR3 nucleotide sequence: TGTGCCAGCAGCCGACCCTACAATGAGCAGTTCTTC. The encoded protein is CASSRPYNEQFF.

This rearrangement joins TRBV10-3 to TRBJ2-2, with D maybe TRBD1 (6 bases). The V gene lost 6 bases and the J gene lost 2 bases, with 13 bases spanning the gap. Germline V gene lookup returns CDR1 ENHRY and CDR2 SYGVKD. The CDR3 is made up of 15 amino acids. The CDR3 coding sequence is TGTGCCATCAGCCCGCGGACAGCTAACACCGGGGAGCTGTTTTTT. Amino acid sequence: CAISPRTANTGELFF.

This clonotype turned up a few times. V gene TRBV6-2 or TRBV6-3 combines with J gene TRBJ2-1; D is perhaps TRBD1 (5 bases). V was cut by 2 bases and J by 7 bases, with 15 bases left in between. The length of the CDR3 is 15 residues. Germline-derived CDR1 and CDR2 are MNHEY and SVGEGT. CDR3 sequence: CASSYGQGGWNEQFF. CDR3 sequence (DNA): TGTGCCAGCAGTTACGGGCAGGGTGGGTGGAATGAGCAGTTCTTC.

The chain recombines TRBV7-8 with TRBJ1-5, with TRBD1 matching over 7 bases. V shed 3 bases, J shed 5 bases, and the junction held 10 bases outside the gene matches. Germline V gives CDR1 SGHVS, CDR2 FQNEAQ. This CDR3 is 16 amino acids long. The CDR3: CASSLASRGAYQPQHF. The CDR3 bases are TGTGCCAGCAGCTTGGCATCCAGGGGGGCTTATCAGCCCCAGCATTTT.

The CDR3 region has the DNA TGTGCCAGAAGCTTGGAGAGGGATGGGCGGGTGAGCTCCTACAATGAGCAGTTCTTC. Translation gives CARSLERDGRVSSYNEQFF. J is TRBJ2-1 and V is TRBV5-3, with D possibly TRBD2 on 5 matching bases. TRBV5-3 is an ORF, with its function uncertain. Trimming stripped 0 bases from V and 0 bases from J, with 19 bases between. The CDR3 runs 19 residues.

The CDR3 coding sequence is TGTGCCAGCAGCCACTGGGGAGGGGGTGAGCCCCAGCATTTT. Translating gives CASSHWGGGEPQHF. V usage is TRBV12-3 or TRBV12-4 and J usage is TRBJ1-5; maybe TRBD1 (6 bases). The CDR3 is made up of 14 amino acids. Trimming took off 6 bases at V and 8 bases at J, with 17 bases between the two ends.

This sequence joins TRBV2 and TRBJ2-5; 10 bases line up with TRBD2. The V gene end was trimmed by 2 bases and the J gene end by 3 bases; junction bases not matched to a gene: 9. The germline gives CDR1 SNHLY, CDR2 FYNNEI. This CDR3 comprises 17 residues. The CDR3 here is CASSEWGRLAGEETQYF. The CDR3 region has the DNA TGTGCCAGCAGTGAATGGGGTCGGCTAGCGGGAGAAGAGACCCAGTACTTC. Drawing the rest from reference TRBV2 and TRBJ2-5, the complete variable domain is EPEVTQTPSHQVTQMGQEVILRCVPISNHLYFYWYRQILGQKVEFLVSFYNNEISEKSEIFDDQFSVERPDGSNFTLKIRSTKLEDSAMYFCASSEWGRLAGEETQYFGPGTRLLVL.

This chain links TRBV28 with TRBJ1-2; 8 bases map to TRBD1. V shed 7 bases, J shed 5 bases, and the junction held 6 bases outside the gene matches. In germline, CDR1 is MDHEN, CDR2 SYDVKM. The CDR3 loop spans 13 amino acids. The CDR3 spells CASNIRQGYGYTF. The CDR3 nucleotides are TGTGCCAGCAACATTCGACAGGGGTATGGCTACACCTTC.

This clonotype has more than one count but fewer than ten. The V and J genes are TRBV7-9 and TRBJ2-5; 11 nucleotides match TRBD2. V lost 4 bases to trimming and J lost 10 bases; unmatched junction nucleotides: 11. Germline values: CDR1 SEHNR, CDR2 FQNEAQ (reference sequence). This CDR3 is built from 15 residues. The CDR3 loop is CASSSLAGAMKDQYF. Written as DNA, the CDR3 is TGTGCCAGCAGCTCACTAGCGGGGGCTATGAAGGACCAGTACTTC.

This clonotype came up a few times. The chain has TRBV4-3 and TRBJ2-5; possibly TRBD2 for D (5 bases). CDR1 and CDR2 from the germline V gene are LGHNA and YSLEER. CDR3 length: 14 residues. Deletions cut 0 bases from V and 2 bases from J, with 7 bases between. CDR3 nucleotides: TGCGCCAGCAGCCAAGATCGGGGACAAGAGACCCAGTACTTC. This encodes CASSQDRGQETQYF.

The chain joins TRBV11-2 to TRBJ2-3; 12 bases fit TRBD2. Germline V gene sequence: CDR1 SGHAT, CDR2 FQNNGV. V gave up 5 bases and J gave up 10 bases; unmatched junction bases: 10. CDR3 size: 15 residues. For the CDR3, the DNA is TGTGCCAGCAGCGACAATCCTAGCGGGGGGGCCGCGCAGTATTTT. This translates into CASSDNPSGGAAQYF.

In this sample, this clonotype turned up a few times. CDR3 protein: CASSLGIGNQPQHF. The CDR3 nucleotides read TGTGCCAGCAGCTTAGGGATAGGGAATCAGCCCCAGCATTTT. The chain has TRBV13 and TRBJ1-5; the D is unclear. Trimming removed 0 bases from V and 4 bases from J, with 7 bases in between. In germline, CDR1 is PRHDT, CDR2 FYEKMQ (reference sequence). The CDR3 extends over 14 amino acids.

A few counts support this clonotype. The chain employs TRBV12-3 or TRBV12-4 and TRBJ2-7, with D tentatively TRBD2 (6 bases). The length of the CDR3 is 15 residues. Trimming shortened V by 2 bases and J by 1 base, and 12 bases separated the two germline ends. The DNA of the CDR3 is TGTGCCAGCAGTTTAATGGACTATCCATCCTACGAGCAGTACTTC. Encoded protein: CASSLMDYPSYEQYF.

This clonotype showed up just once. The chain joins TRBV9 to TRBJ2-7; weak D call: TRBD2 (6 bases). The V end lost 0 bases, the J end lost 0 bases, and 10 bases lay between the germline ends. The CDR3 runs to 15 residues. Germline CDR1 reads SGDLS; CDR2 reads YYNGEE. CDR3 in amino acids: CASSVGDFSSYEQYF. The CDR3 DNA reads TGTGCCAGCAGCGTAGGGGACTTTTCCTCCTACGAGCAGTACTTC.

The sample holds a few counts of this clonotype. The chain links TRBV15 to TRBJ2-7, with D possibly being TRBD1 or TRBD2 (6 bases each). This CDR3 has 15 amino acids. The V end was cut by 4 bases, the J end by 2 bases, with 15 bases between. Germline lookup yields CDR1 LNHNV and CDR2 YYDKDF (reference sequence). The CDR3 protein is CATSTGGGPTYEQYF. The CDR3, as DNA: TGTGCCACCAGCACCGGAGGGGGGCCTACCTACGAGCAGTACTTC.

This clonotype was counted between two and nine times. The chain joins TRBV4-1 to TRBJ2-3; D not resolved. CDR3 size: 14 residues. V lost 2 bases and J 6 bases, leaving 12 bases between the germline ends. Germline lookup yields CDR1 MGHRA and CDR2 YSYEKL. The CDR3 loop is CASSQPRYGDTQYF. The CDR3 DNA follows: TGCGCCAGCAGCCAACCTCGGTATGGTGATACGCAGTATTTT.

This clonotype turned up a few times. The V and J genes are TRBV7-9 and TRBJ1-4, with D uncertain. The CDR3 spans 17 residues. The V gene lost 2 bases and the J gene lost 1 base, with 14 bases spanning the gap. Germline assignment: CDR1 SEHNR and CDR2 FQNEAQ (reference sequence). CDR3 sequence: CASSLLRVEGTNEKLFF. The CDR3 DNA follows: TGTGCCAGCAGCTTATTAAGGGTAGAGGGAACTAATGAAAAACTGTTTTTT. Combining the CDR3 with reference TRBV7-9 and TRBJ1-4 gives the whole variable domain DTGVSQNPRHKITKRGQNVTFRCDPISEHNRLYWYRQTLGQGPEFLTYFQNEAQLEKSRLLSDRFSAERPKGSFSTLEIQRTEQGDSAMYLCASSLLRVEGTNEKLFFGSGTQLSVL.

The J gene is TRBJ2-3, the V gene TRBV11-2; a possible D gene is TRBD2 (5 bases). CDR1 and CDR2 from the germline V gene are SGHAT and FQNNGV. V gave up 4 bases and J gave up 0 bases, with 11 bases separating them. The CDR3 extends over 15 amino acids. Here the CDR3 reads CASSSTGISTDTQYF. In DNA, the CDR3 is TGTGCCAGCAGCTCGACGGGGATTAGCACAGATACGCAGTATTTT.

This clonotype was seen many times. The chain combines TRBV20-1 with TRBJ2-7, with D perhaps TRBD1 (5 bases). CDR1 DFQATT and CDR2 SNEGSKA come from the germline V gene (reference sequence). Deletions cut 1 base from V and 0 bases from J, with 7 bases between. CDR3 size: 13 residues. The CDR3: CSARVRASYEQYF. CDR3 nucleotides: TGCAGTGCTAGAGTCAGGGCCTCCTACGAGCAGTACTTC.

This clonotype was observed a few times. The gene calls are TRBV11-1 and TRBJ2-7, with 7 bases matching TRBD2. This CDR3 region has 18 residues. Germline CDR1 SGHAT, CDR2 FQDESV (reference sequence). Trimming took 6 bases from V and 2 from J; bases not matched to a gene: 19. Written as DNA, the CDR3 is TGTGCCAGCAGATCGTCCGGGACTAACTACGCCCGTACCTACGAGCAGTACTTC. As protein: CASRSSGTNYARTYEQYF.